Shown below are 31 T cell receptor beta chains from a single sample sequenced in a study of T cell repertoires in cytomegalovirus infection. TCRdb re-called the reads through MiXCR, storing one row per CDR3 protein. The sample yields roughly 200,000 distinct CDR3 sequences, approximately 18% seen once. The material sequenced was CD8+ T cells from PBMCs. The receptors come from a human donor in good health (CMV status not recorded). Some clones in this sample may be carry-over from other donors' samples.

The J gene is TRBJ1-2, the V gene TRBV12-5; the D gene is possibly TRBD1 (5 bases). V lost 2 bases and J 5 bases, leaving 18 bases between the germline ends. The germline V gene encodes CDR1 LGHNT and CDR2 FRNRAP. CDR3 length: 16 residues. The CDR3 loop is CASGLLPGTANYGYTF. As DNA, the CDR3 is TGTGCTAGTGGTTTGCTCCCCGGGACCGCGAATTATGGCTACACCTTC.

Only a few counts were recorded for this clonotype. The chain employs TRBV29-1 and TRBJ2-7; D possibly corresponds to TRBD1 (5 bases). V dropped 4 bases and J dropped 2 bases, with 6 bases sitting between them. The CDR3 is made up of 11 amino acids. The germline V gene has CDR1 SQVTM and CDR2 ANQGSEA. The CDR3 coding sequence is TGCAGCGTTGGACAGACCTACGAGCAGTACTTC. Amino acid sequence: CSVGQTYEQYF.

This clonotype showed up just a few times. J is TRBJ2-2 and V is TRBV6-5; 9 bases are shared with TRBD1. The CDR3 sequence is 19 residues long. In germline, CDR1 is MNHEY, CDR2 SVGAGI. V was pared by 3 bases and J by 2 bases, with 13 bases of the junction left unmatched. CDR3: CASSYSGPGTGYNTGELFF. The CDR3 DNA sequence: TGTGCCAGCAGTTATTCCGGACCTGGGACAGGGTACAACACCGGGGAGCTGTTTTTT.

CDR3 in amino acids: CSVDLAGGRSYEQYF. In nucleotides, the CDR3 is TGCAGCGTTGACTTAGCGGGGGGTAGGTCCTACGAGCAGTACTTC. The V gene is TRBV29-1, the J gene TRBJ2-7; 10 nucleotides line up with TRBD2. This CDR3 has 15 residues. Trimming at V came to 3 bases and at J to 1 base, leaving 6 bases not matched to a gene. From germline, CDR1 is SQVTM and CDR2 ANQGSEA.

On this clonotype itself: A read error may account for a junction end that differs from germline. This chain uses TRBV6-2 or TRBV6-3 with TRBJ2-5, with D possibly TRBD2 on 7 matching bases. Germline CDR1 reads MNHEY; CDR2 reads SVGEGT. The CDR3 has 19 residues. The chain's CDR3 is CDSSPIYFNGGLDQETQYF. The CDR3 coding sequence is TGTGACAGCAGTCCGATCTACTTTAACGGGGGGCTAGACCAAGAGACCCAGTACTTC.

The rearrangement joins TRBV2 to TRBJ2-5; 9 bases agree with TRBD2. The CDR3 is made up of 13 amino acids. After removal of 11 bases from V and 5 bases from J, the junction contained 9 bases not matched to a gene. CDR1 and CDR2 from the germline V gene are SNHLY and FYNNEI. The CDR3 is CALGTSFGETQYF. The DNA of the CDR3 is TGTGCCCTCGGGACTAGCTTCGGGGAGACCCAGTACTTC.

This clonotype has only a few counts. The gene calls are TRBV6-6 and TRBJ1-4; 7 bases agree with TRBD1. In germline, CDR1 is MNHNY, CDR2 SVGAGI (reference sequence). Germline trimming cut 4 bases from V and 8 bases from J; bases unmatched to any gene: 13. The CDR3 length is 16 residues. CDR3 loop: CASSSSIDRVGEKLFF. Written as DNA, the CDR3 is TGTGCCAGCAGTTCCTCAATTGACAGGGTAGGAGAAAAACTGTTTTTT.

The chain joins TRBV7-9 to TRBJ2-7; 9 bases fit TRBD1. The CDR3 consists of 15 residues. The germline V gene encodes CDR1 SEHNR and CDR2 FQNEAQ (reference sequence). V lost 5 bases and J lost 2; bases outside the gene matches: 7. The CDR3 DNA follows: TGTGCCAGCAGCCTCCGGGACAGGGACACCTACGAGCAGTACTTC. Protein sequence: CASSLRDRDTYEQYF.

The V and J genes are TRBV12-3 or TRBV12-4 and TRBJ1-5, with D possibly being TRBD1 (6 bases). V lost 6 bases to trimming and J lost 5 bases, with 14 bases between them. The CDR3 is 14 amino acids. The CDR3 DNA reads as TGTGCCAGCAGGCCGCCGGGGGGCTATCAGCCCCAGCATTTT. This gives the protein CASRPPGGYQPQHF.

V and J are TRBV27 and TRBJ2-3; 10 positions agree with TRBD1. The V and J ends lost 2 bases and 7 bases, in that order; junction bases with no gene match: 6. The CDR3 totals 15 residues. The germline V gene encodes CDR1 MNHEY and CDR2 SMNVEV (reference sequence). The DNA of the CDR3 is TGTGCCAGCAGTTTACCTGGGACAGGGGAAAATACGCAGTATTTT. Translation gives CASSLPGTGENTQYF.

CDR3 sequence reads: CASSAQPFYGYTF. The CDR3 DNA follows: TGTGCCAGCAGTGCCCAGCCCTTCTATGGCTACACCTTC. This chain joins TRBV25-1 and TRBJ1-2; D unresolved. V was shortened by 4 bases and J by 4 bases, with 10 bases between the two germline ends. Germline V CDR1 and CDR2: MGHDK, SYGVNS. The CDR3 length is 13 residues.

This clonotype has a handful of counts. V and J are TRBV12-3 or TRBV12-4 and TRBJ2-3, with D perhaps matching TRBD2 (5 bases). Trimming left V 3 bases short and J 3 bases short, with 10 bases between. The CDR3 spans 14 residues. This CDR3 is CASSLTRETDTQYF. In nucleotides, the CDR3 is TGTGCCAGCAGTTTGACGAGGGAAACAGATACGCAGTATTTT.

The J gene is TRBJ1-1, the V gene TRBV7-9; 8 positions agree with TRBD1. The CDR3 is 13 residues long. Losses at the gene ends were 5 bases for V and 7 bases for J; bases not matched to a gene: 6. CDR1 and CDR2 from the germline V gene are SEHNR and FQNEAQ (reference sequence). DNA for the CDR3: TGTGCCAGCAGCGCTATGGGACAGGTTGAAGCTTTCTTT. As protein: CASSAMGQVEAFF.

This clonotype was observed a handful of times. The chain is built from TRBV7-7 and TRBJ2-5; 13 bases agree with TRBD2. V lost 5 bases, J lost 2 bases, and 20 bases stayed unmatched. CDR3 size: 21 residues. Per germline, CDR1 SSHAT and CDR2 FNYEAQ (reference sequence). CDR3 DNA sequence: TGTGCCAGCAGCCGTCGACCGGGACTAGCGGGGAACATACGAAAACAAGAGACCCAGTACTTC. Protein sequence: CASSRRPGLAGNIRKQETQYF. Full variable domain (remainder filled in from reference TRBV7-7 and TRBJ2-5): GAGVSQSPRYKVTKRGQDVTLRCDPISSHATLYWYQQALGQGPEFLTYFNYEAQPDKSGLPSDRFSAERPEGSISTLTIQRTEQRDSAMYRCASSRRPGLAGNIRKQETQYFGPGTRLLVL.

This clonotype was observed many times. The CDR3 nucleotides are TGTGCCAGCAGCTTAGTTGGCACAGATACGCAGTATTTT. Translation gives CASSLVGTDTQYF. The chain carries TRBV7-6 and TRBJ2-3; D uncertain. Trimming stripped 1 base from V and 1 base from J, with 3 bases between. The CDR3 is 13 residues long. The germline V gene has CDR1 SGHVS and CDR2 FNYEAQ. The whole variable domain, filled in from reference TRBV7-6 and TRBJ2-3, reads GAGVSQSPRYKVTKRGQDVALRCDPISGHVSLYWYRQALGQGPEFLTYFNYEAQQDKSGLPNDRFSAERPEGSISTLTIQRTEQRDSAMYRCASSLVGTDTQYFGPGTRLTVL.

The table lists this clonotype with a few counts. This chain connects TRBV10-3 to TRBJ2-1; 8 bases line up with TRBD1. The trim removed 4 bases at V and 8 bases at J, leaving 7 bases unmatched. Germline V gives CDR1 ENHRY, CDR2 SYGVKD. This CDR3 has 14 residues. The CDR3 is CAISGPDRGHEQFF. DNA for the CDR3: TGTGCCATCAGTGGCCCAGACAGGGGACATGAGCAGTTCTTC.

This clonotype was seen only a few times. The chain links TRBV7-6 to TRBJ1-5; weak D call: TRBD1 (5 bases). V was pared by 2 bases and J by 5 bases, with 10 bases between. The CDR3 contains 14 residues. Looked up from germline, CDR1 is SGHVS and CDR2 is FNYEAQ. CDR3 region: CASSLFKGDQPQHF. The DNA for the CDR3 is TGTGCCAGCAGCTTATTTAAAGGGGATCAGCCCCAGCATTTT.

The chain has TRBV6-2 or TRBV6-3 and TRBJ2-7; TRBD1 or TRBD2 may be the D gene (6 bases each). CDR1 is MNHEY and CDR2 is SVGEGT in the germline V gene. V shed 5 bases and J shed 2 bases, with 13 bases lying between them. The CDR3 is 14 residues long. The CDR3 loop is CASSVGGVPYEQYF. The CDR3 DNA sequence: TGTGCCAGCAGTGTCGGGGGCGTCCCCTACGAGCAGTACTTC.

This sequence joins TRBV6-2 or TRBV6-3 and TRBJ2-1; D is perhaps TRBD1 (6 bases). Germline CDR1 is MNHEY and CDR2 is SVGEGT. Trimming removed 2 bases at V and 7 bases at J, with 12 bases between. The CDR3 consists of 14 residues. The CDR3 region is CASSYTTGLNEQFF. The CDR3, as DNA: TGTGCCAGCAGTTACACGACAGGCCTTAATGAGCAGTTCTTC.

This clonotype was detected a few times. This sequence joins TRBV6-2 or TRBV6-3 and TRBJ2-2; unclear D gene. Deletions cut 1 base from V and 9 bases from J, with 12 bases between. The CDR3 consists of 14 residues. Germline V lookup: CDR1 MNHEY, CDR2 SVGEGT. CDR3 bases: TGTGCCAGCAGTTACTTGGCAGAAAACCGGGAGCTGTTTTTT. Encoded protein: CASSYLAENRELFF.

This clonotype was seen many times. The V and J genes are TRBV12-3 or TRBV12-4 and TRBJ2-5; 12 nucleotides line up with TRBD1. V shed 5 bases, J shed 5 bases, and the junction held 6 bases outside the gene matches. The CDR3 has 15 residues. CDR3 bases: TGTGCCAGCAGTGGGGACAGGGGGCTGCTGGAGACCCAGTACTTC. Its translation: CASSGDRGLLETQYF.

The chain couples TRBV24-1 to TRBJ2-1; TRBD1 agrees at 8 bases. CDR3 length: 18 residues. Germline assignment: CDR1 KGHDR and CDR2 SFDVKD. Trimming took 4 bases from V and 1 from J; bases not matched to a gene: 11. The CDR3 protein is CATSDPRTGLKSYNEQFF. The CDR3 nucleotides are TGTGCCACCAGTGACCCCCGGACAGGGCTAAAATCCTACAATGAGCAGTTCTTC.

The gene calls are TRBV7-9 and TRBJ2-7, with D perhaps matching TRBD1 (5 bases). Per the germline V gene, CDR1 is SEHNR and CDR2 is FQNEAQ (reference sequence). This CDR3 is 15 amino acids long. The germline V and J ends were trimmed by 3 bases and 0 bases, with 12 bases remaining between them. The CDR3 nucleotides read TGTGCCAGCAGCTTCGACGACAGTCCCTCCTACGAGCAGTACTTC. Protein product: CASSFDDSPSYEQYF.

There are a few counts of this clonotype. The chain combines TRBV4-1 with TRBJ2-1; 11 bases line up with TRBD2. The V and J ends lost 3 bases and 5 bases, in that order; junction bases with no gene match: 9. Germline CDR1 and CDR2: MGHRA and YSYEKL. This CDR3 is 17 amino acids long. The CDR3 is CASSHTPGTSGDNEQFF. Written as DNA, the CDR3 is TGCGCCAGCAGCCATACTCCCGGGACTAGCGGTGACAATGAGCAGTTCTTC.

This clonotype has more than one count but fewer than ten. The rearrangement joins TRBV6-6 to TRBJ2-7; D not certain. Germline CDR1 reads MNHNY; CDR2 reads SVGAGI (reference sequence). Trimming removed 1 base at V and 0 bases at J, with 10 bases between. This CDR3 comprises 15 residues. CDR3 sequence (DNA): TGTGCCAGCAGTTACTACCCTACCAGCTCCTACGAGCAGTACTTC. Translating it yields CASSYYPTSSYEQYF.

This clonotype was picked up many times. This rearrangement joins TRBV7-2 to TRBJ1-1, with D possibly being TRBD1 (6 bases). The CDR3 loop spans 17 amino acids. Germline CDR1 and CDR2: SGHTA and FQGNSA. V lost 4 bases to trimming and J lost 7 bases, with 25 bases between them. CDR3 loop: CASSSRGGWRPEYEAFF. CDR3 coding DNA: TGTGCCAGCAGCTCGAGGGGGGGGTGGAGGCCGGAGTATGAAGCTTTCTTT.

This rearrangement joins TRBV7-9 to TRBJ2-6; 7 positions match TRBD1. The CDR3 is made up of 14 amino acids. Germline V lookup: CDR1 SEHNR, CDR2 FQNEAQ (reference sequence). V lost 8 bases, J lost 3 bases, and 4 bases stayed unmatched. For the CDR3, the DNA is TGTGCCAGCGGATCAGGGGGTGGGGCCAACGTCCTGACTTTC. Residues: CASGSGGGANVLTF.

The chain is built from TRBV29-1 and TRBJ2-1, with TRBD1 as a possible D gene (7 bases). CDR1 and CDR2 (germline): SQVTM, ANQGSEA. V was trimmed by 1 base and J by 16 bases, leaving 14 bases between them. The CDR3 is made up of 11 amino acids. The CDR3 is CSVEGRDRSFF. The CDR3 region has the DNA TGCAGCGTTGAAGGGCGGGACAGATCATTCTTC.

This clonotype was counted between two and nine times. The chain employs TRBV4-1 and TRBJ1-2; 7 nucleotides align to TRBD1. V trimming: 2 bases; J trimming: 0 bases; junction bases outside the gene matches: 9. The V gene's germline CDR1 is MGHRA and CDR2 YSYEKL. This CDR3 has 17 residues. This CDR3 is CASSQNEQGGPNYGYTF. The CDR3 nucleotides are TGCGCCAGCAGCCAAAACGAGCAGGGGGGGCCTAACTATGGCTACACCTTC.

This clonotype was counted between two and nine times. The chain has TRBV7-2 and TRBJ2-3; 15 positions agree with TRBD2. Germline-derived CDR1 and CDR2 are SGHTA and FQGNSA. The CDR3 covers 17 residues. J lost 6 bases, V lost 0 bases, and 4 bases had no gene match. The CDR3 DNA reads TGTGCCAGCAGCTTAGCTGGGACTAGCGGGGGGTCTGATACGCAGTATTTT. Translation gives CASSLAGTSGGSDTQYF.

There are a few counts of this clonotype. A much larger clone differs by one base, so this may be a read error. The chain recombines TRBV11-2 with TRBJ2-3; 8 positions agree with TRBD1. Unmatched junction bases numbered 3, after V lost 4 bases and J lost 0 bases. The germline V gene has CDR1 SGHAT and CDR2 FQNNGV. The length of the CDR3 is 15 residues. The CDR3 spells CASSSWTGSTDTQYF. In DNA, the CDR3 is TGTGCCAGCAGCTCCTGGACAGGGAGCACAGATACGCAGTATTTT.